This T cell receptor (beta chain) was recorded in a study of T cell responses to AZD1222 COVID-19 vaccine. Points on this clone: What it binds is not known.

Only in-frame clones appear in the TCRdb table, and some are missing; sequencing was by immunoSEQ multiplex PCR. Among about 130,000 clones, over 85% were seen once, and the ten largest hold around 3.3%. The J segment lost 11 bases and the V segment lost 1 base, leaving 4 bases of the junction unmatched. CDR1 is SGHTA and CDR2 is FQGNSA in the germline V gene. This CDR3 region has 14 residues. Study-wide findings and caveats: Possibly, clonal diversity was underestimated; donors were largely white British and included more females. No day 14 peak samples; only post-peak repertoires were characterized. There were vaccine-associated CD4 TCRs across spike, dominant at 160-218 and 743-854.

The receptor's source is an adult in good health. This sample comprised peripheral blood, obtained on day 0 of AZD1222 vaccination. The chain uses TRBV7-2 and TRBJ2-7; 14 bases align to TRBD2. The CDR3, as DNA: TGTGCCAGCAGCTTAGGACTAGCGGGAGGGCCCAAGTACTTC. Translated, it gives CASSLGLAGGPKYF.